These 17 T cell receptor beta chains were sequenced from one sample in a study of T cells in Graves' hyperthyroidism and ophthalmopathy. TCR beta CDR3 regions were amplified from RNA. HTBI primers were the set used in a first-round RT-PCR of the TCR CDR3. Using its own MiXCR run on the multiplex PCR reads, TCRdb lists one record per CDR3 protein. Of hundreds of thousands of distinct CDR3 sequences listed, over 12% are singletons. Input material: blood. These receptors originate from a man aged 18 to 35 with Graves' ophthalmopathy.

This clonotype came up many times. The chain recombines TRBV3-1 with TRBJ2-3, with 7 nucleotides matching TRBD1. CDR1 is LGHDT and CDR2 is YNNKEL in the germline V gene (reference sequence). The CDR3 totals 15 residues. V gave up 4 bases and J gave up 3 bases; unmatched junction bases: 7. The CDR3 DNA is TGTGCCAGCAGCCCACGACAGGGAAATACAGATACGCAGTATTTT. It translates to CASSPRQGNTDTQYF.

The CDR3 region has the DNA TGCGCCAGCAGTGATCAGATGTCTACCAAAGAGACCCAGTACTTC. Its translation: CASSDQMSTKETQYF. The chain uses TRBV10-1 and TRBJ2-5; the D is unclear. Trimming pared 3 bases from V and 3 bases from J, leaving 14 bases between. The CDR3 runs 15 residues. CDR1 WNHNN and CDR2 SYGVQD come from the germline V gene (reference sequence).

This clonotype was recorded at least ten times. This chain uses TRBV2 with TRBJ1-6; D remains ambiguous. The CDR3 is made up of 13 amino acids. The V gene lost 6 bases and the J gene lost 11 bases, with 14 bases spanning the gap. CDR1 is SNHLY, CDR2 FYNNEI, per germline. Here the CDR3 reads CASRANTEAPLHF. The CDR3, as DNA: TGTGCCAGCAGGGCCAACACGGAAGCACCCCTCCACTTT.

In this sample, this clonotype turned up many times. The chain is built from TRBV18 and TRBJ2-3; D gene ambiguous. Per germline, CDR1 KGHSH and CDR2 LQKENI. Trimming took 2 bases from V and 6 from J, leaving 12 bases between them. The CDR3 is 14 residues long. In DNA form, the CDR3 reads TGTGCCAGCTCACCAAACCCCCCGGAGGATACGCAGTATTTT. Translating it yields CASSPNPPEDTQYF.

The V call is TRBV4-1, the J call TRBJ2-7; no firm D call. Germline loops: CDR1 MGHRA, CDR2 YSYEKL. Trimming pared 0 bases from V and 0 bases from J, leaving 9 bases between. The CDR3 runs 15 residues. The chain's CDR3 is CASSQEYSSSYEQYF. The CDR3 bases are TGCGCCAGCAGCCAAGAATACTCCAGCTCCTACGAGCAGTACTTC.

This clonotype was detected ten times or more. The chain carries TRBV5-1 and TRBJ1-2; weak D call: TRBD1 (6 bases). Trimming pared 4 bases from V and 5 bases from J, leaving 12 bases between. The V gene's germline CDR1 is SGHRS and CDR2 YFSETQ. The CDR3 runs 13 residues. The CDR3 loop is CASSRWTAYGYTF. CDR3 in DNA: TGCGCCAGCAGCCGTTGGACAGCTTATGGCTACACCTTC.

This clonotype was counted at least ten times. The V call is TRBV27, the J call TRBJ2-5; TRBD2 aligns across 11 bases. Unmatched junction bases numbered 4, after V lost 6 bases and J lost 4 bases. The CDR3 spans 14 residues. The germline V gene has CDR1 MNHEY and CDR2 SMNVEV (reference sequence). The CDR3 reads CASRPLAGGETQYF. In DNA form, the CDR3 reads TGTGCCAGCAGACCCCTAGCGGGAGGAGAGACCCAGTACTTC.

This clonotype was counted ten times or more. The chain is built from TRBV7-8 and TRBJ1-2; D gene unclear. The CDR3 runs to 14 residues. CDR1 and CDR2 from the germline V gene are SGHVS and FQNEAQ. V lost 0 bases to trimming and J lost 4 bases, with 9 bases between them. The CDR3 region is CASSLASHVYGYTF. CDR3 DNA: TGTGCCAGCAGCTTAGCGTCCCACGTCTATGGCTACACCTTC.

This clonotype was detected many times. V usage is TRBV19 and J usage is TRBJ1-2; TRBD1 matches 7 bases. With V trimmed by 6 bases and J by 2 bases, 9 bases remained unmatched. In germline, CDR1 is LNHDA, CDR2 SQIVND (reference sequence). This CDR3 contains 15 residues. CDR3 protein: CASRQGSVKNYGYTF. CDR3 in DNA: TGTGCCAGTAGACAGGGGTCCGTCAAGAACTATGGCTACACCTTC.

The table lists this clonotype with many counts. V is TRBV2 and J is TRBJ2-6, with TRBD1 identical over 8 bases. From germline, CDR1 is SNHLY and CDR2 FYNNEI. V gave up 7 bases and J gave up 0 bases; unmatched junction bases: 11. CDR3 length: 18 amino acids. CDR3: CASKRGTGGISGANVLTF. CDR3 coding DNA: TGTGCCAGCAAAAGGGGTACAGGGGGAATCTCTGGGGCCAACGTCCTGACTTTC.

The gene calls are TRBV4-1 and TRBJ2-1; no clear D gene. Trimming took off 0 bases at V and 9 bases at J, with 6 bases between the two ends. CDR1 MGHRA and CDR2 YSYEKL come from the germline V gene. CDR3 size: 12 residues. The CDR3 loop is CASSQDLPEQFF. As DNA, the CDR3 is TGCGCCAGCAGCCAAGACCTACCTGAGCAGTTCTTC.

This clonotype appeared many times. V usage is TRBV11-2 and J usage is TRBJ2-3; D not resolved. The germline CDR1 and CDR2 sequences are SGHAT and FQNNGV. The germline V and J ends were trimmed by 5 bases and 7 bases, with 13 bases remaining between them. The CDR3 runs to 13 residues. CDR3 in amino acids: CASSQHATNTQYF. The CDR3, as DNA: TGTGCCAGCAGCCAGCACGCTACCAATACGCAGTATTTT. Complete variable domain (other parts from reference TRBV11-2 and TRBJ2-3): EAGVAQSPRYKIIEKRQSVAFWCNPISGHATLYWYQQILGQGPKLLIQFQNNGVVDDSQLPKDRFSAERLKGVDSTLKIQPAKLEDSAVYLCASSQHATNTQYFGPGTRLTVL.

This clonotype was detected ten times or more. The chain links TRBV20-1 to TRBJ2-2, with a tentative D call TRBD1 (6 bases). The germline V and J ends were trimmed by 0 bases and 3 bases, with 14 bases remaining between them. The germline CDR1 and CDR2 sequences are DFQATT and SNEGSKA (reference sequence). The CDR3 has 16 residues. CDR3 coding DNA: TGCAGTGCTAGAGATGCAGGGGCAGGGGACACCGGGGAGCTGTTTTTT. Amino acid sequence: CSARDAGAGDTGELFF.

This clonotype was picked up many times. The CDR3 DNA reads as TGTGCCATCAGTGAAGGAGGCCCTGAAGCTTTCTTT. Protein product: CAISEGGPEAFF. V gene TRBV10-3 combines with J gene TRBJ1-1, with no clear D. Germline V gene data show CDR1 as ENHRY and CDR2 as SYGVKD. Trimming stripped 3 bases from V and 6 bases from J, with 8 bases between. The CDR3 consists of 12 residues.

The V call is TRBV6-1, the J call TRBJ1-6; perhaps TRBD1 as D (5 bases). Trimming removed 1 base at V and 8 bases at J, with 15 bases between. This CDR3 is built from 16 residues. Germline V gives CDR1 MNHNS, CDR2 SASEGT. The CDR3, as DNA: TGTGCCAGCAGTGAAGAATCGGGTTGGGGCCATTCACCCCTCCACTTT. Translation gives CASSEESGWGHSPLHF.

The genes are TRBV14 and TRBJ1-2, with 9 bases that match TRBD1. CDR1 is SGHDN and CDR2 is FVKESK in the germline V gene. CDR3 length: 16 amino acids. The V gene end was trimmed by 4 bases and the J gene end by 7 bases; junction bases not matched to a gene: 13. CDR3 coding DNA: TGTGCCAGCAGCCGGACCCGGGACAGGGCTCCCACTGGCTACACCTTC. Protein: CASSRTRDRAPTGYTF.

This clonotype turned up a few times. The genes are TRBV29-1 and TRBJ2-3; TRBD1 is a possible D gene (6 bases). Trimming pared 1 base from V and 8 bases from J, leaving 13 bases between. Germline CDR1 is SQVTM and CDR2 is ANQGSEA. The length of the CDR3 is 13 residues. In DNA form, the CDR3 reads TGCAGCGTTGAAGGCCAGGGGATGAGTACGCAGTATTTT. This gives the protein CSVEGQGMSTQYF.